The 21 T cell receptor beta chains presented below share a single source sample, sequenced in a study of technical replicates of blood from several donors. TCRdb keeps only in-frame clones here, not all; method: immunoSEQ multiplex PCR. The repertoire has about 100,000 clones, 90% to 96% of them found once; the top ten carry about 0.24%. The material sequenced was T cells isolated from PBMCs. All receptors come from a human donor in good health.

The chain carries TRBV4-1 and TRBJ2-3; weak D call: TRBD1 (7 bases). Trimming shortened V by 4 bases and J by 2 bases, and 13 bases separated the two germline ends. The CDR3 is 15 amino acids. Germline V lookup: CDR1 MGHRA, CDR2 YSYEKL. For the CDR3, the DNA is TGCGCCAGCAGCCCCGGGGGACAGAACACAGATACGCAGTATTTT. This encodes CASSPGGQNTDTQYF.

The chain is built from TRBV28 and TRBJ1-1; D gene ambiguous. V gave up 5 bases and J gave up 2 bases, with 9 bases separating them. Germline V gives CDR1 MDHEN, CDR2 SYDVKM. The CDR3 spans 13 residues. The CDR3 DNA sequence: TGTGCCAGCAGTGATACAAGAAACACTGAAGCTTTCTTT. This codes for CASSDTRNTEAFF.

This clone was found once. The chain combines TRBV6-1 with TRBJ2-6; D may be TRBD1 (6 bases). This CDR3 is 15 amino acids long. Trimming pared 9 bases from V and 0 bases from J, leaving 12 bases between. The germline CDR1 and CDR2 sequences are MNHNS and SASEGT. CDR3 in DNA: TGTGCCAGTGGGGACATGAACTCTGGGGCCAACGTCCTGACTTTC. This sequence encodes CASGDMNSGANVLTF.

V and J are TRBV5-1 and TRBJ1-1; D is ambiguous. With 0 bases removed from V and 6 bases from J, the gap between germline ends came to 15 bases. The germline gives CDR1 SGHRS, CDR2 YFSETQ. This CDR3 is 15 amino acids long. Written as DNA, the CDR3 is TGCGCCAGCAGCTTGGCCACTCGCCTTCCCGCTGAAGCTTTCTTT. It encodes CASSLATRLPAEAFF.

This chain uses TRBV29-1 with TRBJ2-7; 7 bases line up with TRBD2. Germline V CDR1 and CDR2: SQVTM, ANQGSEA. The CDR3 contains 15 residues. V was pared by 0 bases and J by 2 bases, with 7 bases of the junction left unmatched. CDR3 sequence reads: CSVEDLSGVTYEQYF. The DNA for the CDR3 is TGCAGCGTTGAAGATCTCAGCGGGGTTACCTACGAGCAGTACTTC.

V is TRBV13 and J is TRBJ1-3; D is possibly TRBD1 (6 bases). Germline values: CDR1 PRHDT, CDR2 FYEKMQ (reference sequence). The CDR3 is 15 residues long. Trimming stripped 5 bases from V and 8 bases from J, with 19 bases between. The CDR3 here is CASSPRRQAHYTIYF. Written as DNA, the CDR3 is TGTGCCAGCAGCCCTAGGCGACAGGCTCATTACACCATATATTTT. Full variable domain (outside the CDR3, taken from reference TRBV13 and TRBJ1-3): AAGVIQSPRHLIKEKRETATLKCYPIPRHDTVYWYQQGPGQDPQFLISFYEKMQSDKGSIPDRFSAQQFSDYHSELNMSSLELGDSALYFCASSPRRQAHYTIYFGEGSWLTVV.

V usage is TRBV2 and J usage is TRBJ2-1, with 12 bases that match TRBD2. The CDR3 is 18 amino acids. The V and J ends lost 6 bases and 6 bases, in that order; junction bases with no gene match: 15. Germline values: CDR1 SNHLY, CDR2 FYNNEI. The CDR3 region is CASRTLAGGPGFSNEQFF. The CDR3 DNA reads as TGTGCCAGCAGGACCCTAGCGGGAGGGCCGGGATTCTCCAATGAGCAGTTCTTC.

The rearrangement uses TRBV7-2 and TRBJ2-1; 9 bases align to TRBD1. The V and J ends lost 3 bases and 7 bases, in that order; junction bases with no gene match: 16. Germline V gene lookup returns CDR1 SGHTA and CDR2 FQGNSA. This CDR3 has 18 amino acids. The CDR3 loop reads CASSFPPTGTGSFNEQFF. DNA of the CDR3: TGTGCCAGCAGCTTTCCGCCGACCGGGACAGGGTCTTTTAATGAGCAGTTCTTC.

This clone was recorded only once. The chain joins TRBV15 to TRBJ2-7; TRBD1 agrees at 7 bases. Germline CDR1 LNHNV, CDR2 YYDKDF (reference sequence). The CDR3 spans 14 residues. The trim removed 5 bases at V and 5 bases at J, leaving 9 bases unmatched. The CDR3 loop is CATSGHRGRDEQYF. The CDR3 coding sequence is TGTGCCACCAGCGGCCACAGGGGCCGGGACGAGCAGTACTTC.

The gene calls are TRBV27 and TRBJ2-1; 8 nucleotides line up with TRBD2. The germline V gene has CDR1 MNHEY and CDR2 SMNVEV (reference sequence). With 6 bases clipped from V and 1 base from J, the junction kept 5 bases outside the gene matches. The CDR3 consists of 15 residues. The CDR3: CASSGGGRSYNEQFF. In DNA form, the CDR3 reads TGTGCCAGCAGCGGCGGGGGGCGTTCCTACAATGAGCAGTTCTTC.

There are a few counts of this clone. The CDR3: CASSPGYGYTF. The CDR3 coding sequence is TGTGCCAGCAGTCCAGGCTATGGCTACACCTTC. The chain joins TRBV2 to TRBJ1-2, with no clear D. The germline V gene encodes CDR1 SNHLY and CDR2 FYNNEI. Between the trimmed V and J ends, which lost 5 bases and 4 bases, there was a span of 5 bases. The CDR3 totals 11 residues. Full variable domain (rest looked up from reference TRBV2 and TRBJ1-2): EPEVTQTPSHQVTQMGQEVILRCVPISNHLYFYWYRQILGQKVEFLVSFYNNEISEKSEIFDDQFSVERPDGSNFTLKIRSTKLEDSAMYFCASSPGYGYTFGSGTRLTVV.

J is TRBJ2-3 and V is TRBV7-9, with 7 bases matching TRBD2. Germline values: CDR1 SEHNR, CDR2 FQNEAQ (reference sequence). V gave up 8 bases and J gave up 1 base; unmatched junction bases: 9. The CDR3 sequence is 15 residues long. As DNA, the CDR3 is TGTGCCAGCTCCCCGCCGGCGGGGGGCACAGATACGCAGTATTTT. Its protein product is CASSPPAGGTDTQYF.

The chain has TRBV7-6 and TRBJ1-1; D might be TRBD1 (6 bases). V gave up 5 bases and J gave up 5 bases, with 12 bases separating them. Germline V gene sequence: CDR1 SGHVS, CDR2 FNYEAQ. This CDR3 has 13 residues. The CDR3 here is CASSIQGGTEAFF. The CDR3 DNA follows: TGTGCCAGCAGCATACAGGGAGGGACTGAAGCTTTCTTT.

The rearrangement uses TRBV2 and TRBJ1-4; 8 nucleotides agree with TRBD1. The germline gives CDR1 SNHLY, CDR2 FYNNEI. This CDR3 contains 12 residues. J lost 8 bases, V lost 4 bases, and 0 bases had no gene match. In DNA, the CDR3 is TGTGCCAGCAGTGGGACAGGGGAAAAACTGTTTTTT. This gives the protein CASSGTGEKLFF.

The chain links TRBV2 to TRBJ1-2; the match to TRBD1 covers 11 bases. Trimming at V came to 3 bases and at J to 6 bases, leaving 12 bases not matched to a gene. The CDR3 consists of 17 residues. The germline V gene encodes CDR1 SNHLY and CDR2 FYNNEI. In nucleotides, the CDR3 is TGTGCCAGCAGTGATTGGGACAGGGGGTCCGCCGGGGATGGCTACACCTTC. Translation gives CASSDWDRGSAGDGYTF.

The chain employs TRBV5-1 and TRBJ2-5; 7 bases are shared with TRBD2. Germline CDR1 is SGHRS and CDR2 is YFSETQ. V was clipped by 1 base and J by 2 bases; unmatched bases: 11. This CDR3 spans 17 amino acids. The CDR3 DNA is TGCGCCAGCAGCTTGTCTCCAGCGGGATTGCTACAAGAGACCCAGTACTTC. Its protein is CASSLSPAGLLQETQYF.

In its sample, this clone was seen a few times. The chain carries TRBV6-1 and TRBJ2-2, with 7 bases aligning to TRBD2. The V gene's germline CDR1 is MNHNS and CDR2 SASEGT. This CDR3 is built from 14 residues. V lost 5 bases and J lost 3; bases outside the gene matches: 3. The CDR3 spells CASSSGLHTGELFF. The CDR3 DNA is TGTGCCAGCAGTTCGGGACTACACACCGGGGAGCTGTTTTTT.

The chain combines TRBV6-5 with TRBJ2-6, with a tentative D call TRBD2 (5 bases). Germline values: CDR1 MNHEY, CDR2 SVGAGI. The V and J ends lost 10 bases and 8 bases respectively, with 9 bases between them. The CDR3 spans 11 residues. This chain's CDR3 is CAIGRTNVLTF. DNA for the CDR3: TGTGCCATAGGGAGAACCAACGTCCTGACTTTC.

The rearrangement joins TRBV15 to TRBJ1-4, with D maybe TRBD1 (5 bases). Trimming shortened V by 1 base and J by 5 bases, and 14 bases separated the two germline ends. Germline assignment: CDR1 LNHNV and CDR2 YYDKDF (reference sequence). CDR3 size: 16 residues. The CDR3 coding sequence is TGTGCCACCAGCAGAGGGGACTGGGAGTCAAATGAAAAACTGTTTTTT. Residues: CATSRGDWESNEKLFF. Full variable domain (rest looked up from reference TRBV15 and TRBJ1-4): DAMVIQNPRYQVTQFGKPVTLSCSQTLNHNVMYWYQQKSSQAPKLLFHYYDKDFNNEADTPDNFQSRRPNTSFCFLDIRSPGLGDTAMYLCATSRGDWESNEKLFFGSGTQLSVL.

The chain carries TRBV6-6 and TRBJ1-2, with D maybe TRBD1 (5 bases). From germline, CDR1 is MNHNY and CDR2 SVGAGI (reference sequence). This CDR3 is 14 amino acids long. Trimming cost V 2 bases and J 4 bases, with 11 bases left between them. The CDR3 DNA is TGTGCCAGCAGTTACCCAGAAGGGGCCTATGGCTACACCTTC. Translated: CASSYPEGAYGYTF.

V and J are TRBV19 and TRBJ2-5, with TRBD2 matching 9 bases. Germline V gives CDR1 LNHDA, CDR2 SQIVND (reference sequence). CDR3 length: 13 amino acids. V was clipped by 4 bases and J by 4 bases; unmatched bases: 1. CDR3 in amino acids: CASSRRGGETQYF. The CDR3 DNA reads as TGTGCCAGTAGTAGGCGGGGGGGAGAGACCCAGTACTTC.